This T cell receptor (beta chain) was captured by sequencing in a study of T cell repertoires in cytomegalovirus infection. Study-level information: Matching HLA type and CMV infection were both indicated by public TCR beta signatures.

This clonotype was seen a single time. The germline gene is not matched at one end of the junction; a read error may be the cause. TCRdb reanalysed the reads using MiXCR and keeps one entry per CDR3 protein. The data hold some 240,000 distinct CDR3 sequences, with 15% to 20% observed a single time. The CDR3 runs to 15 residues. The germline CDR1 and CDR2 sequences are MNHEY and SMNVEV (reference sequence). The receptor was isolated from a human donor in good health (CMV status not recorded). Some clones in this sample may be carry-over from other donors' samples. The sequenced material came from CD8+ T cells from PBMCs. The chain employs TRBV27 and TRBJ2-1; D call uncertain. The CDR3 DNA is TGTGCCAGCCGCCCTTCGGGCAACTCCTACAATGCGCAGTTCTTC. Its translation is CASRPSGNSYNAQFF.